This is a list of T cell receptor beta chains from one sample in a study of control samples from healthy donors and cancer patients. Sequencing used immunoSEQ multiplex PCR; TCRdb keeps in-frame clones, though not all of them. This table holds about 120,000 clones, 89% found once. Sequencing was performed on blood. Every receptor here comes from a man aged 45 to 65 in good health. Each CDR3 is given with its conserved first and last residue. A D gene is named only where the DNA matches it firmly. Expanded clones are given a class, and other clones once, few, many or no size at all.

clone size,D gene,V gene,J gene,CDR3 DNA,CDR3 protein
NA,NA,TRBV15,TRBJ2-2,TGTGCCACCAGCAGAGGGCAAGCCGGCGGGGAGCTGTTTTTT,CATSRGQAGGELFF
NA,TRBD1,TRBV5-1,TRBJ2-7,TGCGCCAGCAGCTTGGCGGGAACAGGGGGCGAGCAGTACTTC,CASSLAGTGGEQYF
once,NA,TRBV27,TRBJ1-6,TGTGCCAGCAGTTCCCGCGACATAAATAATTCACCCCTCCACTTT,CASSSRDINNSPLHF
NA,TRBD1,TRBV11-3,TRBJ1-1,TGTGCCAGCAGCTATACAGGGGATAACACTGAAGCTTTCTTT,CASSYTGDNTEAFF
NA,NA,TRBV18,TRBJ2-1,TGTGCCAGCTCACAGGCAGGTTACTCCTACAATGAGCAGTTCTTC,CASSQAGYSYNEQFF
NA,TRBD1,TRBV6-5,TRBJ2-7,TGTGCCAGCAGTCGAACCCCGGGACAGGGTTACGAGCAGTACTTC,CASSRTPGQGYEQYF
NA,NA,TRBV7-9,TRBJ1-4,TGTGCCAGCAGGAGGCGGGCAGAGGATGAAAAACTGTTTTTT,CASRRRAEDEKLFF
NA,TRBD1,TRBV10-3,TRBJ1-2,TGTGCCATCAGTGCTGCCGGGACAGGGGAAGGCTACACCTTC,CAISAAGTGEGYTF
NA,NA,TRBV4-3,TRBJ2-7,TGCGCCAGCAGCAAAGACAAGCGAACTTCCTTGGAGCAGTACTTC,CASSKDKRTSLEQYF
NA,NA,TRBV29-1,TRBJ1-3,TGCAGCGTTGGAGACAGGAATGGAAACACCATATATTTT,CSVGDRNGNTIYF
few,NA,TRBV11-3,TRBJ2-7,TGTGCCAGCAGCTTAGGGGTGGACAGCTCCTACGAGCAGTACTTC,CASSLGVDSSYEQYF
NA,TRBD2,TRBV4-3,TRBJ2-3,TGCGCCAGCAGCCAAGATGGGCTAGCGGGGACAGATACGCAGTATTTT,CASSQDGLAGTDTQYF
NA,TRBD2,TRBV2,TRBJ2-5,TGTGCCAGCAGCCCCACTAGCGGGGGGGCCAAGGAGACCCAGTACTTC,CASSPTSGGAKETQYF
NA,TRBD2,TRBV5-1,TRBJ2-3,TGCGCCAGCAGCTTGGCCGGGCTAGCGGGGGCCACCACAGATACGCAGTATTTT,CASSLAGLAGATTDTQYF
NA,NA,TRBV9,TRBJ2-2,TGTGCCAGCAGCCCCTCTGCAGGGACCGGGGAGCTGTTTTTT,CASSPSAGTGELFF
NA,TRBD2,TRBV24-1,TRBJ2-5,TGTGCCACCAGCCGGACTAGCGGAGAGACCCAGTACTTC,CATSRTSGETQYF
NA,NA,TRBV16,TRBJ1-5,TGTGCCAGCAGCCCGTGGAGCAATCAGCCCCAGCATTTT,CASSPWSNQPQHF
NA,NA,TRBV6-6,TRBJ1-3,TGTGCCAGCATGCGAGTCTCTGGAAACACCATATATTTT,CASMRVSGNTIYF
NA,NA,TRBV11-2,TRBJ1-1,TGTGCCAGCAGCCCCATCGGACGTCCAGAAGCTTTCTTT,CASSPIGRPEAFF
NA,NA,TRBV6-5,TRBJ1-3,TGTGCCAGCAGCCGGACACGGACTGAGAACACCATATATTTT,CASSRTRTENTIYF
NA,TRBD1,TRBV11-2,TRBJ1-2,TGTGCCAGCAGCCCGATAGGGGGCAACTATGGCTACACCTTC,CASSPIGGNYGYTF
NA,TRBD1,TRBV9,TRBJ2-3,TGTGCCAGCAGCCCCCGGACAGGGGCTAGCACAGATACGCAGTATTTT,CASSPRTGASTDTQYF
NA,TRBD2,TRBV19,TRBJ2-7,TGTGCCAGTAGTATAGGGGAGGGCTCCTACGAGCAGTACTTC,CASSIGEGSYEQYF
NA,NA,TRBV18,TRBJ2-3,TGTGCCAGCTCTCTCTCAGGGGACTCCACAGATACGCAGTATTTT,CASSLSGDSTDTQYF
NA,NA,TRBV30,TRBJ2-7,TGTGCCTGGGCGACCGGGCAGGGGCACCACGAGCAGTACTTC,CAWATGQGHHEQYF
NA,NA,TRBV4-1,TRBJ1-2,TGCGCCAGCAGCCAGTATACAGGGTTAAACTATGGCTACACCTTC,CASSQYTGLNYGYTF
NA,NA,TRBV5-1,TRBJ2-5,TGCGCCAGCAGCGGAGGCGGGACAATTTTCGGGGAGACCCAGTACTTC,CASSGGGTIFGETQYF
NA,NA,TRBV28,TRBJ2-7,TGTGCCAGCGGAATAAGGGAGCAGTACTTC,CASGIREQYF
NA,NA,TRBV18,TRBJ1-2,TGTGCCAGCTCCGGAACCGGGTCAGGGCGGGACTATGGCTACACCTTC,CASSGTGSGRDYGYTF
NA,NA,TRBV11-3,TRBJ2-3,TGTGCCAGCGGGAAATCTACCACAGATACGCAGTATTTT,CASGKSTTDTQYF
NA,NA,TRBV9,TRBJ1-1,TGTGCCAGCAGCGTAGGAAGCGAGGGCTACACTGAAGCTTTCTTT,CASSVGSEGYTEAFF